The 8 T cell receptor beta chains presented below share a single source sample, sequenced in a study of blood T cell repertoires in COVID-19. Generated by immunoSEQ multiplex PCR, the TCRdb table keeps only in-frame clones and is missing some. In the table there are some 40,000 clones, about two thirds of which are singletons. The sample comprised peripheral blood. The receptors were sampled from a man older than 75 with acute or convalescent COVID-19.

The rearrangement uses TRBV20-1 and TRBJ2-7; D might be TRBD2 (5 bases). V lost 3 bases to trimming and J lost 4 bases, with 7 bases between them. The V gene's germline CDR1 is DFQATT and CDR2 SNEGSKA (reference sequence). The CDR3 extends over 11 amino acids. The CDR3 is CSASPGYEQYF. DNA of the CDR3: TGCAGTGCTAGTCCGGGGTACGAGCAGTACTTC.

The V gene is TRBV27, the J gene TRBJ1-6; 8 nucleotides line up with TRBD1. In germline, CDR1 is MNHEY, CDR2 SMNVEV (reference sequence). The J segment lost 9 bases and the V segment lost 7 bases, leaving 8 bases of the junction unmatched. CDR3 length: 14 amino acids. The CDR3 region has the DNA TGTGCCAGCACCCAGGGACAGGCGGGTTCACCCCTCCACTTT. Translating it yields CASTQGQAGSPLHF.

V usage is TRBV18 and J usage is TRBJ1-2; TRBD1 agrees at 8 bases. CDR1 KGHSH and CDR2 LQKENI come from the germline V gene. This CDR3 contains 14 residues. V was pared by 6 bases and J by 4 bases, with 7 bases of the junction left unmatched. The DNA of the CDR3 is TGTGCCAGCTCGCTTGGACAGGGCGTCTATGGCTACACCTTC. Encoded protein: CASSLGQGVYGYTF.

The chain combines TRBV2 with TRBJ2-5; D is unclear. This CDR3 has 14 residues. Per the germline V gene, CDR1 is SNHLY and CDR2 is FYNNEI. The germline V and J ends were trimmed by 2 bases and 4 bases, with 11 bases remaining between them. Here the CDR3 reads CASSESDLTETQYF. CDR3 bases: TGTGCCAGCAGTGAAAGCGATCTAACAGAGACCCAGTACTTC.

The J gene is TRBJ1-1, the V gene TRBV7-6; D perhaps matches TRBD1 (5 bases). With 5 bases removed from V and 1 base from J, the gap between germline ends came to 23 bases. The CDR3 has 18 residues. From germline, CDR1 is SGHVS and CDR2 FNYEAQ. The CDR3 DNA reads TGTGCCAGCAGCCCGAATCCGTATAGGGCTAGGGGGAACACTGAAGCTTTCTTT. It codes for CASSPNPYRARGNTEAFF.

As regards this clone: Other DNA sequences in this sample translate to the same CDR3. The rearrangement joins TRBV15 to TRBJ1-3; D uncertain. The CDR3 is 15 amino acids. Trimming left V 0 bases short and J 1 base short, with 7 bases between. Germline CDR1 is LNHNV and CDR2 is YYDKDF (reference sequence). The CDR3 protein is CATSRDPGSGNTIYF. CDR3 nucleotides: TGTGCCACCAGCAGAGACCCGGGTTCTGGAAACACCATATATTTT.

This clone was recorded once. In nucleotides, the CDR3 is TGTGCCAGCTCCCAAGTGGATTTTTCCCAGGGGACTGAAGCTTTCTTT. Translated, it gives CASSQVDFSQGTEAFF. The chain couples TRBV18 to TRBJ1-1; D might be TRBD1 (6 bases). Germline V gives CDR1 KGHSH, CDR2 LQKENI. The CDR3 runs to 16 residues. Trimming pared 6 bases from V and 5 bases from J, leaving 22 bases between.

The rearrangement joins TRBV30 to TRBJ1-1; D is unclear. The V end was cut by 5 bases, the J end by 8 bases, with 12 bases between. CDR3 length: 11 amino acids. Germline assignment: CDR1 GTSNPN and CDR2 SVGIG (reference sequence). CDR3: CAWEIGREAFF. DNA of the CDR3: TGTGCCTGGGAAATTGGGAGAGAAGCTTTCTTT.